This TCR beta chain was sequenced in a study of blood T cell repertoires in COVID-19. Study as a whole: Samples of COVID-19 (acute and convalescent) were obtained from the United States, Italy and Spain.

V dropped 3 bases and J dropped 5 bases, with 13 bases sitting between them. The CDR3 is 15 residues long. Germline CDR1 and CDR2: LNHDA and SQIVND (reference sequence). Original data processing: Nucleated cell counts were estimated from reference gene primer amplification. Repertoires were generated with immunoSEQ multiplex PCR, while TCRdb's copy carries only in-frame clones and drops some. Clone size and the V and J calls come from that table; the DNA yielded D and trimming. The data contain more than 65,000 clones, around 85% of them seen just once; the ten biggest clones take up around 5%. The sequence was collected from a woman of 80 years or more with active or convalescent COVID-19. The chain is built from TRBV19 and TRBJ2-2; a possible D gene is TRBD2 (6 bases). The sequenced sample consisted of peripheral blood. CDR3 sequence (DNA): TGTGCCAGTAGTATTCGCGGGATATGGACCGGGGAGCTGTTTTTT. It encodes CASSIRGIWTGELFF.